This T cell receptor (beta chain) was found in a study of shared clonotypes between healthy human individuals. Findings and caveats of the study: Larger richness was generally estimated for naive than memory subsets. Represented diversity, genetic and exposure-history alike, was limited by few donors. With several donors compared, 4.5% to 6.5% of naive CD4 clonotypes were shared.

Trimming took 7 bases from V and 2 from J; bases not matched to a gene: 10. Germline V gives CDR1 MNHNS, CDR2 SASEGT. The CDR3 runs to 15 residues. Tens of thousands of T cell genomes (around 200 ng DNA) went into each sorted-subset replicate. Repertoires were generated with immunoSEQ multiplex PCR, while TCRdb's copy carries only in-frame clones and drops some. The sample holds more than 1 million clones, more than 75% seen once. Points on this clone: As yet, its antigen is unknown.

What was sequenced was memory CD4+ T cells from PBMCs. The subset: CD45RA-negative fraction. The J gene is TRBJ2-7, the V gene TRBV6-1, with TRBD2 identical over 8 bases. This TCR derives from a man aged 18 to 29 in good health. Some clones in this sample may be carry-over from other donors' samples. The chain's CDR3 is CASNIGAGGTYEQYF. CDR3 in DNA: TGTGCCAGCAATATTGGGGCGGGAGGAACCTACGAGCAGTACTTC.